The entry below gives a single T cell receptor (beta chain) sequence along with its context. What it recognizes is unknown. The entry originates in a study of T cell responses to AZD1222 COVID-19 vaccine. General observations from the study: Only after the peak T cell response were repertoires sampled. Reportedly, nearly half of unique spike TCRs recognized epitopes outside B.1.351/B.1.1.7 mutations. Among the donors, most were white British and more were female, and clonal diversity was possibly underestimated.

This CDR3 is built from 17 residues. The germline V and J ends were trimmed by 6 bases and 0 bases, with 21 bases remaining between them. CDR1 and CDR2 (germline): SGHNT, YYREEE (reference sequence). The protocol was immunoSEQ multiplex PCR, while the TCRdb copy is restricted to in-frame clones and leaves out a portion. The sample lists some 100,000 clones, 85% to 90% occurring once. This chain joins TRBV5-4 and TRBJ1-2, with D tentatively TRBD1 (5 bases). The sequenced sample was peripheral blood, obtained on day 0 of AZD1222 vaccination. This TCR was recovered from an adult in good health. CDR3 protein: CASTDGWGRNSNYGYTF. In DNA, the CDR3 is TGTGCCAGCACCGACGGATGGGGGAGGAACTCTAACTATGGCTACACCTTC.